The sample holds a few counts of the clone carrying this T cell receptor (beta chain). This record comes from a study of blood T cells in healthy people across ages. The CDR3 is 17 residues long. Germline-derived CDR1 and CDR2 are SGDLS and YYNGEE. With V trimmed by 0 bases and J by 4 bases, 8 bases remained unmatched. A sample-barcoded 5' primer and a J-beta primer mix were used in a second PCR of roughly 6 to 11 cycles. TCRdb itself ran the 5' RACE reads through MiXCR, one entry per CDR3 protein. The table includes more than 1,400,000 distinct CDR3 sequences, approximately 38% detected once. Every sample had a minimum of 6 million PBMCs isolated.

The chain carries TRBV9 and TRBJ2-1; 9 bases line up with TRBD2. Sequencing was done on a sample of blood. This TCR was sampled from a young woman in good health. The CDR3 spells CASSVEMAGGNYNEQFF. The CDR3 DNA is TGTGCCAGCAGCGTAGAGATGGCGGGGGGGAATTACAATGAGCAGTTCTTC.